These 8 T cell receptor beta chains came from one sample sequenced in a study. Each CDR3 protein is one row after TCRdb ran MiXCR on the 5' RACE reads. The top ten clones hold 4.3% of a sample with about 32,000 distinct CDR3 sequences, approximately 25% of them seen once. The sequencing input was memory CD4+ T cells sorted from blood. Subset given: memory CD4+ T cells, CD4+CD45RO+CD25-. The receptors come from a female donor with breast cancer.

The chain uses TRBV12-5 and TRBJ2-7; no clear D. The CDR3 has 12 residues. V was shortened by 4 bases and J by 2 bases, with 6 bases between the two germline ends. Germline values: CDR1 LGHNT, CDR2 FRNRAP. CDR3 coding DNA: TGTGCTAGTGGTTCTGGCCCCTACGAGCAGTACTTC. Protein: CASGSGPYEQYF.

The CDR3 loop reads CASSYSVGKLGEQYF. CDR3 in DNA: TGTGCCAGCAGTTACTCTGTGGGGAAGTTAGGCGAGCAGTACTTC. The rearrangement uses TRBV6-5 and TRBJ2-7; D not certain. The V end was cut by 0 bases, the J end by 6 bases, with 15 bases between. CDR1 MNHEY and CDR2 SVGAGI come from the germline V gene. The CDR3 is made up of 15 amino acids.

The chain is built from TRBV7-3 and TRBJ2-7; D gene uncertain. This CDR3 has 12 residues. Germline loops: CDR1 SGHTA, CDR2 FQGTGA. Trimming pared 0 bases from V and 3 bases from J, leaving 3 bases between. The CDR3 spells CASSLTHYEQYF. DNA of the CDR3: TGTGCCAGCAGCTTAACCCACTACGAGCAGTACTTC.

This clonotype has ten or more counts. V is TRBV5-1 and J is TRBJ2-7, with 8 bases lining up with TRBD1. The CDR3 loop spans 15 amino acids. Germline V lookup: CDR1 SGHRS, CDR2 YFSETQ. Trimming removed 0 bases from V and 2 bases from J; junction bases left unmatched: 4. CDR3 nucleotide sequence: TGCGCCAGCAGCTTGGAAGCAGGGGGCCCCTACGAGCAGTACTTC. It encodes CASSLEAGGPYEQYF.

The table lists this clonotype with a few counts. The CDR3 bases are TGTGCCACCAGCAGAGATAGGACAGAGAATCAGCCCCAGCATTTT. It specifies CATSRDRTENQPQHF. The chain has TRBV15 and TRBJ1-5; maybe TRBD1 (6 bases). Trimming shortened V by 0 bases and J by 4 bases, and 10 bases separated the two germline ends. Germline-derived CDR1 and CDR2 are LNHNV and YYDKDF (reference sequence). The CDR3 is 15 residues long.

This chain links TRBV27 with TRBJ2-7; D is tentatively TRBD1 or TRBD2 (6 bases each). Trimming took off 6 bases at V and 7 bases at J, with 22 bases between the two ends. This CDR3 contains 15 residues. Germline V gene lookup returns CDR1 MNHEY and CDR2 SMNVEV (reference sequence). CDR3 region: CASRDGGGPGTEQYF. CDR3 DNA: TGTGCCAGCAGGGACGGAGGGGGGCCTGGCACTGAGCAGTACTTC.

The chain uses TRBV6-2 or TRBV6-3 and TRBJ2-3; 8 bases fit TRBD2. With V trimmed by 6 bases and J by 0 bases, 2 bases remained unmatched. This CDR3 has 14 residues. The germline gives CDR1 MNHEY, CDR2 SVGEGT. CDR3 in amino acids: CASRRGGSTDTQYF. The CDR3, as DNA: TGTGCCAGCAGACGGGGGGGGAGCACAGATACGCAGTATTTT.

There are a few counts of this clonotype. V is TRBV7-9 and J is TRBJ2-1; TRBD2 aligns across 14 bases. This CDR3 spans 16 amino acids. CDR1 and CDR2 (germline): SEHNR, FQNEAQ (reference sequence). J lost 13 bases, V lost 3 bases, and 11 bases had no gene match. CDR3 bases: TGTGCCAGCAGCTTTGGACTAGCGGGGGGCGGAACGACTCAGTTCTTC. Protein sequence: CASSFGLAGGGTTQFF.